This TCR beta chain originates from a study of T cells in Graves' hyperthyroidism and ophthalmopathy (dated by TCRdb to the late 2010s). Regarding the study in general: Peripheral blood samples were taken at the time of initial diagnosis, prior to any treatment. To identify TCR V-J signatures that set the groups apart, the researchers used a discovery cohort of roughly 100 patients, made up of fewer than 50 with Graves' ophthalmopathy and around 58 with stable Graves' hyperthyroidism. Once sampling was done, hyperthyroidism patients were given methimazole at a starting dose of 30 mg daily, whereas ophthalmopathy patients were given high-dose intravenous methylprednisolone. The paper reports TCR Vbeta CDR3 sequencing of approximately 130 peripheral blood samples: approximately 43 ophthalmopathy, under 80 hyperthyroidism and approximately 17 progressor patients. Thyroid tissue and blood T-cell repertoires from about six Graves' hyperthyroidism patients were also compared in the study. Prospective prediction of ophthalmopathy was tested in an independent validation cohort consisting of roughly 19 hyperthyroidism patients and approximately 16 patients who later progressed to ophthalmopathy. The 75 to 100 discovery patients were divided at random into training and test sets in a 7:3 ratio. General conclusions and limits of the study: Most expanded thyroid clonotypes (frequency above 0.001) were also detected in blood, a finding suggesting that blood repertoires may reflect thyroid immune responses. No statistical method was used to fix the sample size in advance, and group allocation was not hidden from the investigators. In validation, the model predicted progression to ophthalmopathy with roughly 66% sensitivity and approximately 78% specificity, a median of about 6 months before onset. A model built on a 13 V-J signature distinguished ophthalmopathy from stable hyperthyroidism, reaching around 87% sensitivity and 81.08% specificity in cross-validation and 80%/75% in testing.

Trimming costs V 4 bases and J 7 bases, and their ends lie 11 bases apart. The germline V gene supplies CDR1 SGHRS and CDR2 YFSETQ. Its CDR3 holds 12 amino acids, cysteine through phenylalanine. Only the CDR3 DNA stays, 36 bases, in frame from base 1. Hyperthyroidism patients were newly diagnosed, had a disease duration of under 2 months, and were aged 18 to 65 years. Patients with uncontrolled infections, other autoimmune diseases, pregnancy or lactation were excluded. Diagnoses were established on the basis of clinical symptoms, serum thyroxine and TRAb, thyroid ultrasound, and orbital computed tomography. Blood from progressor patients was drawn when they were first diagnosed with hyperthyroidism, before any ophthalmopathy symptoms appeared. PBMCs were isolated from 10 ml of fresh peripheral blood by Ficoll-Paque density gradient centrifugation. Patients classed as progressors first received a Graves' hyperthyroidism diagnosis and then went on to develop ophthalmopathy during follow-up. Total RNA was extracted using Trizol reagent, and RNA quality was assessed on an Agilent 2100 Bioanalyzer.

This clonotype showed up many times. Its antigen target is currently unknown. Per-base quality was not reported, and no clone a single base away is much larger than it. Amplification of TCR beta CDR3 regions was carried out from RNA transcripts. For the first round of RT-PCR on the TCR CDR3, the HTBI primer set was used together with the Qiagen OneStep RT-PCR kit. Libraries were constructed in a second round of multiplex PCR, after which size selection and purification were carried out. Libraries were sequenced paired-end with 100 bp reads on an Illumina HiSeq2000. The authors' analysis ran thus. SOAPnuke was used to process the raw data, with reads discarded if the reads contained adapters or uncalled bases, had a mean Phred below 15, or lacked an exact constant-primer or identifier match. High-quality paired reads were merged using COPE v1.2.5, and each unique nucleotide sequence was defined as a clonotype. Clonotypes were aligned to IMGT TRBV, TRBD and TRBJ reference segments using MiTCR v1.1. Analysis was restricted to V-J combinations with a frequency above 0.0001, which covered roughly 99% of repertoires. A TCS score was defined as the ratio between F50 (clonal expansion) and ExV (chaos), using BLOSUM62-based TCRdist between CDR3 peptides within each V-J. Welch's t-statistics and random forest reduced roughly 500 V-J features to 10 to 15, which were used in a naive Bayes classifier (R e1071). TCRdb ran its own pipeline on the public reads, namely fastp trimming at Q25 and MiXCR clone calling, and kept in-frame beta chains. Rows merge per CDR3 protein into single entries with the most common DNA and genes. The V and J calls shown here were made by TCRdb, not taken from the authors' results. For this sample there are fewer than 900,000 distinct CDR3 sequences; around a sixth appear just once. Together, the top ten hold 16% of the sample.

The rearrangement combines TRBV5-1 with TRBJ1-1; a tentative D match to TRBD1 spans 5 bases. The sequence was obtained from a woman aged 50 to 60 with Graves' hyperthyroidism that later progressed to Graves' ophthalmopathy. The material sequenced was blood. The CDR3 in this case is CASSPGEGEAFF. The DNA reads as follows: TGCGCCAGCAGCCCGGGGGAGGGTGAAGCTTTCTTT.